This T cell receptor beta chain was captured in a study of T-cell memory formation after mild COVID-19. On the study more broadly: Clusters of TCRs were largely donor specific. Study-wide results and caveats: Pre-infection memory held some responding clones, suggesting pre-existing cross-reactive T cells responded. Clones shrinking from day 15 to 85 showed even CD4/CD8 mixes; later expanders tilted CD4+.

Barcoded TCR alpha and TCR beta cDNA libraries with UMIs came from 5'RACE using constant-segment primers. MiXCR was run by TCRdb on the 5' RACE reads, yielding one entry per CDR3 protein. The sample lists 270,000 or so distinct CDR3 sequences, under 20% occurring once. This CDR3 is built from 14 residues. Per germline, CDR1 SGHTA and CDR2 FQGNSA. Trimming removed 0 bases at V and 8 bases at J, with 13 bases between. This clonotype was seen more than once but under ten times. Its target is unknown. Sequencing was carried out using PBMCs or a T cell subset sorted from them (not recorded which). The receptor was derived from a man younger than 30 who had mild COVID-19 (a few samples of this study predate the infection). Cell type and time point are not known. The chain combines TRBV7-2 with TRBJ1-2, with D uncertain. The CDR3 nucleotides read TGTGCCAGCAGCTTAGCAACTGGACTAGGCGGCTACACCTTC. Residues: CASSLATGLGGYTF.